Shown below are 27 T cell receptor beta chains from a single sample sequenced in a study of cytomegalovirus exposure and HLA in healthy donors. The PCR was carried out with 60 Vbeta primers and 13 Jbeta primers. TCRdb's copy holds only in-frame clones and misses some; the assay was immunoSEQ multiplex PCR. Among about 90,000 clones listed, around 78% were seen once. The source material was PBMCs. These TCRs come from a woman in her forties in good health and CMV-seropositive.

The chain is built from TRBV2 and TRBJ2-3, with D maybe TRBD1 (7 bases). CDR3 length: 14 amino acids. Germline V gene sequence: CDR1 SNHLY, CDR2 FYNNEI. Trimming shortened V by 7 bases and J by 3 bases, and 14 bases separated the two germline ends. In DNA form, the CDR3 reads TGTGCCAGCAAGGAGGGGGCAGCGACAGATACGCAGTATTTT. Its translation: CASKEGAATDTQYF.

Turning to this clone: Relative to the germline gene, one junction end is altered; a read error may explain this. V gene TRBV7-9 combines with J gene TRBJ1-1, with a possible D match to TRBD1 (6 bases). Germline-derived CDR1 and CDR2 are SEHNR and FQNEAQ (reference sequence). This CDR3 has 12 amino acids. The CDR3 is CSSSPRGGEAFF. As DNA, the CDR3 is TGTTCCAGCAGCCCGAGGGGGGGTGAAGCTTTCTTT. Full variable domain (missing parts from reference TRBV7-9 and TRBJ1-1): DTGVSQNPRHKITKRGQNVTFRCDPISEHNRLYWYRQTLGQGPEFLTYFQNEAQLEKSRLLSDRFSAERPKGSFSTLEIQRTEQGDSAMYLCSSSPRGGEAFFGQGTRLTVV.

The chain couples TRBV6-5 to TRBJ1-2; TRBD1 agrees at 7 bases. J gave up 4 bases and V 11 bases, and 10 bases lay outside the gene matches. The CDR3 is 13 amino acids. Germline-derived CDR1 and CDR2 are MNHEY and SVGAGI. Here the CDR3 DNA reads TGTGCCTCCGCTCCGACAGGGACCTATGGCTACACCTTC. This gives the protein CASAPTGTYGYTF.

The chain carries TRBV4-2 and TRBJ2-7; tentatively, D is TRBD1 (6 bases). The V end lost 0 bases, the J end lost 5 bases, and 11 bases lay between the germline ends. This CDR3 contains 14 residues. The germline V gene encodes CDR1 LGHNA and CDR2 YNFKEQ. CDR3 amino acids: CASSQDPGHHEQYF. CDR3 coding DNA: TGTGCCAGCAGCCAAGATCCGGGACACCACGAGCAGTACTTC.

The chain combines TRBV5-1 with TRBJ1-6; 7 bases fit TRBD1. The germline V gene encodes CDR1 SGHRS and CDR2 YFSETQ. CDR3 length: 16 residues. Trimming cost V 0 bases and J 5 bases; bases outside gene matches: 5. In DNA form, the CDR3 reads TGCGCCAGCAGCTTGGCCCCCGGGACAGATAATTCACCCCTCCACTTT. Translating gives CASSLAPGTDNSPLHF. Using reference TRBV5-1 and TRBJ1-6 for the parts outside the CDR3, the full variable domain is KAGVTQTPRYLIKTRGQQVTLSCSPISGHRSVSWYQQTPGQGLQFLFEYFSETQRNKGNFPGRFSGRQFSNSRSEMNVSTLELGDSALYLCASSLAPGTDNSPLHFGNGTRLTVT.

This clone was seen once. This sequence joins TRBV5-1 and TRBJ2-1; the D gene is possibly TRBD1 (6 bases). CDR1 and CDR2 from the germline V gene are SGHRS and YFSETQ. The V and J ends lost 3 bases and 0 bases respectively, with 16 bases between them. The CDR3 totals 17 residues. The chain's CDR3 is CASSYVDRSSSYNEQFF. The CDR3 DNA is TGCGCCAGCAGCTATGTCGACAGGTCTAGCTCCTACAATGAGCAGTTCTTC.

This sequence joins TRBV4-3 and TRBJ2-7; no clear D. V lost 0 bases and J 3 bases, leaving 12 bases between the germline ends. This CDR3 has 15 amino acids. Germline V CDR1 and CDR2: LGHNA, YSLEER. CDR3: CASSQDLADYYEQYF. CDR3 coding DNA: TGCGCCAGCAGCCAAGATCTGGCAGATTACTACGAGCAGTACTTC.

The rearrangement joins TRBV6-1 to TRBJ1-2; D ambiguous. CDR1 is MNHNS, CDR2 SASEGT, per germline. V was trimmed by 0 bases and J by 2 bases, leaving 19 bases between them. The CDR3 totals 18 residues. The CDR3 coding sequence is TGTGCCAGCAGTGAAGCGGCGGGGTTGGTACTCCCCAACTATGGCTACACCTTC. Translation: CASSEAAGLVLPNYGYTF.

The chain employs TRBV2 and TRBJ2-3; 14 bases match TRBD2. Trimming at V came to 6 bases and at J to 4 bases, leaving 15 bases not matched to a gene. Per germline, CDR1 SNHLY and CDR2 FYNNEI. The CDR3 has 19 amino acids. This CDR3 reads CASRHPLEGTSGRSDTQYF. CDR3 bases: TGTGCCAGCAGACATCCTCTGGAGGGGACTAGCGGGAGATCAGATACGCAGTATTTT. The full variable domain, in which reference TRBV2 and TRBJ2-3 provide the parts outside the CDR3, is EPEVTQTPSHQVTQMGQEVILRCVPISNHLYFYWYRQILGQKVEFLVSFYNNEISEKSEIFDDQFSVERPDGSNFTLKIRSTKLEDSAMYFCASRHPLEGTSGRSDTQYFGPGTRLTVL.

A remark on this clone: At one of its ends the junction is not consistent with the germline gene, which may arise from a read error. V is TRBV7-9 and J is TRBJ2-7, with TRBD2 as a possible D gene (5 bases). The V gene's germline CDR1 is SEHNR and CDR2 FQNEAQ (reference sequence). This CDR3 has 12 residues. The CDR3 region is CSSSLGSGEQYF. The CDR3 DNA is TGTTCCAGCAGCTTAGGCTCGGGGGAGCAGTACTTC.

This chain joins TRBV5-6 and TRBJ2-1; TRBD2 might be the D (6 bases). The CDR3 consists of 14 residues. Looked up from germline, CDR1 is SGHDT and CDR2 is YYEEEE. Deletions cut 3 bases from V and 8 bases from J, with 15 bases between. CDR3: CASSWTGVSYEQFF. The DNA of the CDR3 is TGTGCCAGCAGCTGGACGGGGGTCTCGTATGAGCAGTTCTTC.

This clone was detected once. The chain employs TRBV7-9 and TRBJ1-5; D unresolved. CDR3 length: 14 residues. The V end lost 1 base, the J end lost 7 bases, and 11 bases lay between the germline ends. Germline values: CDR1 SEHNR, CDR2 FQNEAQ (reference sequence). The CDR3 nucleotides are TGTGCCAGCAGCTTAGGAGGGTATGGACAGCCCCAGCATTTT. Its protein product is CASSLGGYGQPQHF.

The V and J genes are TRBV9 and TRBJ2-1; possible D gene TRBD1, 5 bases. Per the germline V gene, CDR1 is SGDLS and CDR2 is YYNGEE. V dropped 2 bases and J dropped 3 bases, with 15 bases sitting between them. This CDR3 spans 16 amino acids. The CDR3 reads CASSVQAQQGYNEQFF. The CDR3 nucleotides read TGTGCCAGCAGCGTCCAGGCCCAGCAGGGCTACAATGAGCAGTTCTTC.

This clone was found a few times. V is TRBV7-6 and J is TRBJ1-1; no firm D call. This CDR3 is built from 13 residues. The germline CDR1 and CDR2 sequences are SGHVS and FNYEAQ. Trimming stripped 2 bases from V and 3 bases from J, with 7 bases between. The CDR3 sequence is CASSLQVDTEAFF. The CDR3 nucleotides read TGTGCCAGCAGCTTACAGGTGGACACTGAAGCTTTCTTT.

The CDR3 region is CASSLSRTGERADTQYF. CDR3 DNA sequence: TGTGCCAGCAGCTTAAGTCGTACAGGCGAGCGGGCAGATACGCAGTATTTT. The V call is TRBV7-9, the J call TRBJ2-3; possible D gene TRBD2, 6 bases. CDR1 and CDR2 from the germline V gene are SEHNR and FQNEAQ (reference sequence). V was trimmed by 2 bases and J by 4 bases, leaving 19 bases between them. This CDR3 has 17 amino acids.

This chain uses TRBV27 with TRBJ2-7; TRBD1 matches 8 bases. The V gene's germline CDR1 is MNHEY and CDR2 SMNVEV (reference sequence). The CDR3 sequence is 15 residues long. J gave up 1 base and V 5 bases, and 7 bases lay outside the gene matches. Written as DNA, the CDR3 is TGTGCCAGCAGTCGATTCGACAGGGGATCCTACGAGCAGTACTTC. Translation gives CASSRFDRGSYEQYF.

The chain has TRBV27 and TRBJ2-7; tentatively, D is TRBD2 (6 bases). Germline V gene sequence: CDR1 MNHEY, CDR2 SMNVEV (reference sequence). The CDR3 runs to 13 residues. V lost 0 bases and J 7 bases, leaving 10 bases between the germline ends. CDR3 amino acids: CASSLSSGGEQYF. The CDR3 DNA sequence: TGTGCCAGCAGTTTATCCTCCGGGGGAGAGCAGTACTTC.

The gene calls are TRBV5-1 and TRBJ2-3; no clear D. The CDR3 sequence is 13 residues long. Between the trimmed V and J ends, which lost 4 bases and 0 bases, there was a span of 6 bases. In germline, CDR1 is SGHRS, CDR2 YFSETQ. Written as DNA, the CDR3 is TGCGCCAGCAGCCTGACAAGCACAGATACGCAGTATTTT. Translated: CASSLTSTDTQYF. Full variable domain (remainder filled in from reference TRBV5-1 and TRBJ2-3): KAGVTQTPRYLIKTRGQQVTLSCSPISGHRSVSWYQQTPGQGLQFLFEYFSETQRNKGNFPGRFSGRQFSNSRSEMNVSTLELGDSALYLCASSLTSTDTQYFGPGTRLTVL.

V gene TRBV4-1 combines with J gene TRBJ2-7; 9 bases fit TRBD1. This CDR3 contains 13 residues. Looked up from germline, CDR1 is MGHRA and CDR2 is YSYEKL. J gave up 2 bases and V 6 bases, and 2 bases lay outside the gene matches. CDR3: CASRGQGAYEQYF. CDR3 bases: TGCGCCAGCAGGGGACAGGGAGCCTACGAGCAGTACTTC.

V and J are TRBV6-5 and TRBJ2-1; possibly TRBD2 for D (5 bases). CDR3 size: 11 residues. The V and J ends lost 5 bases and 10 bases respectively, with 9 bases between them. Germline V gene sequence: CDR1 MNHEY, CDR2 SVGAGI. The CDR3 region has the DNA TGTGCCAGCAGTAATACGGGGGAGCAGTTCTTC. Residues: CASSNTGEQFF.

This clone was counted only a few times. This rearrangement joins TRBV29-1 to TRBJ2-7, with 9 bases aligning to TRBD1. This CDR3 is 11 amino acids long. J lost 6 bases, V lost 7 bases, and 4 bases had no gene match. Germline loops: CDR1 SQVTM, CDR2 ANQGSEA. CDR3 sequence reads: CSAKTGGEQYF. For the CDR3, the DNA is TGCAGCGCCAAGACAGGGGGCGAGCAGTACTTC.

Worth noting for this clone: This specimen includes other DNA sequences encoding the same CDR3. The chain carries TRBV7-2 and TRBJ2-2; 11 positions agree with TRBD2. CDR3 length: 17 amino acids. Germline CDR1 SGHTA, CDR2 FQGNSA. The V gene end was trimmed by 5 bases and the J gene end by 4 bases; junction bases not matched to a gene: 9. The CDR3 DNA follows: TGTGCCAGCAGCAAGATCCTAGCGGGAGGTCCCACCGGGGAGCTGTTTTTT. Its protein is CASSKILAGGPTGELFF. Drawing the rest from reference TRBV7-2 and TRBJ2-2, the complete variable domain is GAGVSQSPSNKVTEKGKDVELRCDPISGHTALYWYRQSLGQGLEFLIYFQGNSAPDKSGLPSDRFSAERTGGSVSTLTIQRTQQEDSAVYLCASSKILAGGPTGELFFGEGSRLTVL.

The rearrangement uses TRBV20-1 and TRBJ2-3; D gene uncertain. The CDR3 extends over 11 amino acids. In germline, CDR1 is DFQATT, CDR2 SNEGSKA (reference sequence). V lost 5 bases, J lost 6 bases, and 9 bases lay in between. The CDR3 nucleotides read TGCAGTGCTGCTAGAACTGATACGCAGTATTTT. Amino acids: CSAARTDTQYF.

The V gene is TRBV7-2, the J gene TRBJ2-2, with 11 bases identical to TRBD2. This CDR3 has 16 amino acids. J lost 6 bases, V lost 3 bases, and 6 bases had no gene match. CDR1 is SGHTA and CDR2 is FQGNSA in the germline V gene. CDR3 in amino acids: CASSFPGTSGPGELFF. CDR3 in DNA: TGTGCCAGCAGCTTTCCCGGGACTAGCGGTCCCGGGGAGCTGTTTTTT.

This chain connects TRBV5-6 to TRBJ1-1; no definite D call. This CDR3 contains 14 residues. With 2 bases removed from V and 2 bases from J, the gap between germline ends came to 10 bases. Germline CDR1 SGHDT, CDR2 YYEEEE. CDR3 sequence: CASSLGGPNTEAFF. As DNA, the CDR3 is TGTGCCAGCAGCTTAGGCGGGCCCAACACTGAAGCTTTCTTT.

The gene calls are TRBV27 and TRBJ2-3; 10 bases line up with TRBD2. Germline loops: CDR1 MNHEY, CDR2 SMNVEV (reference sequence). V shed 3 bases, J shed 5 bases, and the junction held 11 bases outside the gene matches. The CDR3 is 17 residues long. In DNA form, the CDR3 reads TGTGCCAGCAGTTTCACCGCTAGCGGGAGCGGGGGAGATACGCAGTATTTT. Translated, it gives CASSFTASGSGGDTQYF.

This chain links TRBV9 with TRBJ2-2, with 7 nucleotides matching TRBD1. Germline V lookup: CDR1 SGDLS, CDR2 YYNGEE. With V trimmed by 5 bases and J by 6 bases, 4 bases remained unmatched. The CDR3 is 13 amino acids. The CDR3, as DNA: TGTGCCAGCAGTACAGACAGGGCCGGGGAGCTGTTTTTT. Translated: CASSTDRAGELFF.